This entry lists 32 T cell receptor beta chains sequenced from one sample in a study of blood T cell repertoires in COVID-19. Some clones are missing from TCRdb's copy, which holds only in-frame ones; the method was immunoSEQ multiplex PCR. Of 340,000 or so clones in the sample, just over 85% were seen once. Material: PBMCs or T cells enriched from blood (not recorded which). All receptors come from a woman aged 40-49 years with acute COVID-19.

This clone was observed a single time. J is TRBJ2-3 and V is TRBV12-5; TRBD1 might be the D (6 bases). The germline gives CDR1 LGHNT, CDR2 FRNRAP. There are 15 residues in the CDR3. V shed 6 bases and J shed 2 bases, with 15 bases lying between them. The CDR3 spells CASGDSGTITDTQYF. The CDR3 DNA reads TGTGCTAGTGGGGATTCCGGGACAATCACAGATACGCAGTATTTT. The full variable domain, in which reference TRBV12-5 and TRBJ2-3 provide the parts outside the CDR3, is DARVTQTPRHKVTEMGQEVTMRCQPILGHNTVFWYRQTMMQGLELLAYFRNRAPLDDSGMPKDRFSAEMPDATLATLKIQPSEPRDSAVYFCASGDSGTITDTQYFGPGTRLTVL.

This clone came up once. The chain combines TRBV5-4 with TRBJ2-7; 9 bases fit TRBD2. The CDR3 totals 16 residues. Germline CDR1 reads SGHNT; CDR2 reads YYREEE (reference sequence). The ends lost 0 bases at V and 4 bases at J; junction bases unmatched: 8. CDR3 DNA sequence: TGTGCCAGCAGCTTGGACTTGCGGGGGGGCCGGTACGAGCAGTACTTC. Its translation is CASSLDLRGGRYEQYF.

The CDR3, as DNA: TGCGCCAGCAGCTTGCAGGGGGCGGGAATGGCTTCTGAAGCTTTCTTT. Its protein is CASSLQGAGMASEAFF. The J gene is TRBJ1-1, the V gene TRBV5-1, with 8 bases aligning to TRBD1. V lost 1 base and J lost 6; bases outside the gene matches: 11. Germline V lookup: CDR1 SGHRS, CDR2 YFSETQ. The length of the CDR3 is 16 residues.

This clone has just one count. The chain employs TRBV6-5 and TRBJ2-7; perhaps TRBD2 as D (6 bases). The CDR3 is 16 residues long. V lost 2 bases and J lost 3, with 17 bases in between. Germline assignment: CDR1 MNHEY and CDR2 SVGAGI. CDR3 DNA: TGTGCCAGCAGTTACGGCGGGGCAGTGGAAGGCTACGAGCAGTACTTC. It encodes CASSYGGAVEGYEQYF.

The V and J genes are TRBV6-2 or TRBV6-3 and TRBJ1-2; a possible D gene is TRBD1 (5 bases). This CDR3 region has 17 residues. Germline-derived CDR1 and CDR2 are MNHEY and SVGEGT. The germline V and J ends were trimmed by 2 bases and 3 bases, with 19 bases remaining between them. This CDR3 reads CASSYELPLTEHYGYTF. CDR3 bases: TGTGCCAGCAGTTACGAACTCCCCTTGACAGAACACTATGGCTACACCTTC.

The V and J genes are TRBV5-1 and TRBJ1-1, with 8 bases lining up with TRBD1. The junction had 10 bases not matched to a gene; V was cut back by 5 bases and J by 7 bases. The CDR3 sequence is 14 residues long. From germline, CDR1 is SGHRS and CDR2 YFSETQ. The CDR3 region is CASRRTGTGDEAFF. In nucleotides, the CDR3 is TGCGCCAGCAGGCGGACCGGGACAGGCGATGAAGCTTTCTTT.

The chain is built from TRBV19 and TRBJ1-6; D is perhaps TRBD1 (6 bases). V was shortened by 6 bases and J by 7 bases, with 16 bases between the two germline ends. The V gene's germline CDR1 is LNHDA and CDR2 SQIVND (reference sequence). The CDR3 is made up of 15 amino acids. The CDR3: CASSPDSALNSPLHF. The CDR3 DNA sequence: TGTGCCAGTAGCCCGGACAGCGCCCTAAATTCACCCCTCCACTTT.

This clone was seen only a few times. J is TRBJ1-4 and V is TRBV9; D might be TRBD1 (5 bases). CDR3 size: 15 residues. Trimming removed 2 bases from V and 7 bases from J, with 15 bases in between. Germline V gene sequence: CDR1 SGDLS, CDR2 YYNGEE. DNA of the CDR3: TGTGCCAGCAGCGTTGGGCGTAGGGGTAGTGAAAAACTGTTTTTT. This translates into CASSVGRRGSEKLFF.

As for this clone: Germline is not matched at one junction end, which may reflect a read error. This rearrangement joins TRBV28 to TRBJ2-1; 10 nucleotides line up with TRBD1. This CDR3 is 12 amino acids long. Germline values: CDR1 MDHEN, CDR2 SYDVKM. The CDR3 sequence is CASSRLGTGAVF. The DNA of the CDR3 is TGTGCCAGCAGCAGACTAGGGACAGGGGCGGTCTTC.

The rearrangement links TRBV7-2 to TRBJ1-5; D call uncertain. Germline CDR1 SGHTA, CDR2 FQGNSA. This CDR3 has 13 amino acids. Trimming cost V 2 bases and J 6 bases, with 8 bases left between them. Here the CDR3 DNA reads TGTGCCAGCAGCTTATTCGAGGGTCAGCCCCAGCATTTT. This codes for CASSLFEGQPQHF.

The chain links TRBV9 to TRBJ1-6; D remains unclear. The CDR3 loop spans 15 amino acids. Between the trimmed V and J ends, which lost 0 bases and 7 bases, there was a span of 11 bases. Germline V CDR1 and CDR2: SGDLS, YYNGEE. CDR3 nucleotide sequence: TGTGCCAGCAGCGTAGGAGAGGGTCTGAATTCACCCCTCCACTTT. This encodes CASSVGEGLNSPLHF.

The chain combines TRBV7-9 with TRBJ1-6, with 7 positions matching TRBD1. The CDR3 extends over 14 amino acids. CDR1 is SEHNR and CDR2 is FQNEAQ in the germline V gene (reference sequence). Trimming at V came to 6 bases and at J to 7 bases, leaving 6 bases not matched to a gene. The CDR3 sequence: CASREGTVNSPLHF. The CDR3 region has the DNA TGTGCCAGCAGGGAGGGGACAGTAAATTCACCCCTCCACTTT.

V is TRBV4-1 and J is TRBJ1-4, with D unclear. This CDR3 comprises 16 residues. In germline, CDR1 is MGHRA, CDR2 YSYEKL. Between the trimmed V and J ends, which lost 1 base and 0 bases, there was a span of 9 bases. CDR3 DNA: TGCGCCAGCAGCCAAGGACACCCCGCAACTAATGAAAAACTGTTTTTT. Protein: CASSQGHPATNEKLFF.

The chain joins TRBV6-5 to TRBJ2-7; no definite D call. Germline V gene lookup returns CDR1 MNHEY and CDR2 SVGAGI. Trimming took 5 bases from V and 2 from J, leaving 10 bases between them. CDR3 size: 13 residues. CDR3 nucleotide sequence: TGTGCCAGCAGTATGGCACAACCCTACGAGCAGTACTTC. As protein: CASSMAQPYEQYF.

The chain's CDR3 is CASSTPSPLAGAREQYF. CDR3 in DNA: TGTGCCAGTAGTACCCCAAGCCCACTAGCGGGAGCACGGGAGCAGTACTTC. This sequence joins TRBV19 and TRBJ2-7; 11 nucleotides match TRBD2. The germline V gene has CDR1 LNHDA and CDR2 SQIVND (reference sequence). J was trimmed by 7 bases and V by 4 bases; bases with no gene match: 15. This CDR3 is 17 amino acids long.

The gene calls are TRBV9 and TRBJ2-7, with 9 nucleotides matching TRBD2. The CDR3 is made up of 16 amino acids. Trimming cost V 0 bases and J 2 bases; bases outside gene matches: 6. Germline CDR1 SGDLS, CDR2 YYNGEE. CDR3 sequence: CASSVGGAGGPYEQYF. CDR3 nucleotides: TGTGCCAGCAGCGTAGGGGGAGCGGGAGGCCCCTACGAGCAGTACTTC.

This rearrangement joins TRBV2 to TRBJ2-1; TRBD2 might be the D (6 bases). Trimming left V 6 bases short and J 7 bases short, with 13 bases between. CDR1 and CDR2 (germline): SNHLY, FYNNEI. The CDR3 has 13 residues. CDR3 in amino acids: CASRPGLPNEQFF. CDR3 DNA sequence: TGTGCCAGCAGACCGGGACTCCCGAATGAGCAGTTCTTC.

This clone was detected only once. V gene TRBV19 combines with J gene TRBJ1-6; TRBD1 is a possible D gene (6 bases). Germline lookup yields CDR1 LNHDA and CDR2 SQIVND (reference sequence). V was shortened by 4 bases and J by 7 bases, with 11 bases between the two germline ends. The CDR3 runs to 14 residues. The CDR3 DNA reads as TGTGCCAGTAGTAAGGGACACGCGAATTCACCCCTCCACTTT. Its translation is CASSKGHANSPLHF.

The CDR3: CASSPYEGNTEAFF. The DNA for the CDR3 is TGTGCCAGCAGCCCATACGAGGGGAACACTGAAGCTTTCTTT. This rearrangement joins TRBV3-1 (or the pseudogene TRBV3-2) to TRBJ1-1; D not resolved. The V gene's germline CDR1 is LGHDT and CDR2 YNNKEL (reference sequence). Between the trimmed V and J ends, which lost 4 bases and 1 base, there was a span of 10 bases. The CDR3 length is 14 residues.

V usage is TRBV11-2 and J usage is TRBJ1-6, with 7 bases identical to TRBD1. This CDR3 spans 15 amino acids. Germline V gene data show CDR1 as SGHAT and CDR2 as FQNNGV. Trimming took 0 bases from V and 7 from J; bases not matched to a gene: 3. CDR3 sequence: CASSLDGRGNSPLHF. CDR3 bases: TGTGCCAGCAGCTTAGACGGCAGGGGGAATTCACCCCTCCACTTT.

The chain combines TRBV5-1 with TRBJ2-5; 9 nucleotides line up with TRBD2. In germline, CDR1 is SGHRS, CDR2 YFSETQ. V lost 4 bases, J lost 5 bases, and 6 bases stayed unmatched. This CDR3 contains 14 residues. The CDR3 DNA sequence: TGCGCCAGCAGCATTGGGACTAGCAGGGAGACCCAGTACTTC. Amino acids: CASSIGTSRETQYF.

The V and J genes are TRBV7-3 and TRBJ1-2, with 7 bases matching TRBD1. CDR3 length equals 16 residues. V lost 5 bases, J lost 5 bases, and 14 bases stayed unmatched. The germline gives CDR1 SGHTA, CDR2 FQGTGA. DNA of the CDR3: TGTGCCAGCAGCCTGAACCGCCGACAGGGTGGGTATGGCTACACCTTC. Its protein is CASSLNRRQGGYGYTF.

The gene calls are TRBV29-1 and TRBJ1-1; D may be TRBD1 (5 bases). Trimming removed 3 bases at V and 0 bases at J, with 8 bases between. The CDR3 has 13 residues. Germline-derived CDR1 and CDR2 are SQVTM and ANQGSEA. CDR3 nucleotide sequence: TGCAGCGTTGAGACAGTGATGAACACTGAAGCTTTCTTT. Translation: CSVETVMNTEAFF.

V and J are TRBV12-3 or TRBV12-4 and TRBJ2-6; D call uncertain. V was shortened by 5 bases and J by 0 bases, with 2 bases between the two germline ends. The CDR3 extends over 13 amino acids. The CDR3 DNA sequence: TGTGCCAGCAGTCTCTCTGGGGCCAACGTCCTGACTTTC. It encodes CASSLSGANVLTF.

Concerning this clone itself: This CDR3 is also generated by other DNA sequences in the sample. The chain couples TRBV18 to TRBJ1-1; D might be TRBD1 (6 bases). The CDR3 length is 14 residues. CDR1 is KGHSH and CDR2 is LQKENI in the germline V gene. V was clipped by 3 bases and J by 1 base, with 9 bases between them. The CDR3 reads CASSPLTGNTEAFF. The CDR3 nucleotides read TGTGCCAGCTCACCTCTGACAGGGAACACTGAAGCTTTCTTT.

This chain links TRBV15 with TRBJ2-7, with D tentatively TRBD1 (5 bases). The CDR3 loop spans 13 amino acids. CDR1 and CDR2 from the germline V gene are LNHNV and YYDKDF (reference sequence). V lost 8 bases to trimming and J lost 4 bases, with 15 bases between them. CDR3 sequence: CATGSAGQYEQYF. The CDR3 DNA follows: TGTGCCACCGGGTCAGCAGGGCAATACGAGCAGTACTTC.

The rearrangement uses TRBV7-9 and TRBJ2-7; 9 nucleotides match TRBD1. The ends lost 3 bases at V and 8 bases at J; junction bases unmatched: 8. The CDR3 consists of 14 residues. Germline V gene lookup returns CDR1 SEHNR and CDR2 FQNEAQ (reference sequence). The CDR3 nucleotides are TGTGCCAGCAGCTTGGAACAGGGGGCACACAAGCAGTACTTC. Encoded protein: CASSLEQGAHKQYF.

The rearrangement links TRBV19 to TRBJ2-2; D gene ambiguous. This CDR3 has 13 amino acids. Germline V lookup: CDR1 LNHDA, CDR2 SQIVND (reference sequence). The V gene lost 3 bases and the J gene lost 6 bases, with 8 bases spanning the gap. Here the CDR3 reads CASSIPPPGELFF. The DNA for the CDR3 is TGTGCCAGTAGTATCCCTCCCCCCGGGGAGCTGTTTTTT. Drawing the rest from reference TRBV19 and TRBJ2-2, the complete variable domain is DGGITQSPKYLFRKEGQNVTLSCEQNLNHDAMYWYRQDPGQGLRLIYYSQIVNDFQKGDIAEGYSVSREKKESFPLTVTSAQKNPTAFYLCASSIPPPGELFFGEGSRLTVL.

V gene TRBV10-3 combines with J gene TRBJ1-6, with 9 bases aligning to TRBD1. Germline V CDR1 and CDR2: ENHRY, SYGVKD. The CDR3 covers 17 residues. Trimming at V came to 0 bases and at J to 10 bases, leaving 10 bases not matched to a gene. This chain's CDR3 is CAISESQGAKDGSPLHF. The CDR3 DNA is TGTGCCATCAGTGAGTCACAGGGGGCAAAAGACGGATCACCCCTCCACTTT.

J is TRBJ1-2 and V is TRBV3-1 (or the pseudogene TRBV3-2); 8 bases align to TRBD1. CDR3 length: 16 amino acids. Unmatched junction bases numbered 11, after V lost 0 bases and J lost 8 bases. CDR1 LGHDT and CDR2 YNNKEL come from the germline V gene (reference sequence). The CDR3 DNA sequence: TGTGCCAGCAGCCAAGATCTGATACAGGGGGTGAAGGGCTACACCTTC. Its translation: CASSQDLIQGVKGYTF.

This clone was detected only a few times. The V call is TRBV18, the J call TRBJ1-6; D unclear. Trimming stripped 5 bases from V and 7 bases from J, with 6 bases between. Looked up from germline, CDR1 is KGHSH and CDR2 is LQKENI. The CDR3 is made up of 12 amino acids. The CDR3 DNA follows: TGTGCCAGCTCAGAAGCCAATTCACCCCTCCACTTT. Its protein product is CASSEANSPLHF.

This chain uses TRBV6-6 with TRBJ1-1, with TRBD1 matching over 10 bases. Germline V gives CDR1 MNHNY, CDR2 SVGAGI (reference sequence). There are 16 residues in the CDR3. The ends lost 4 bases at V and 6 bases at J; junction bases unmatched: 11. CDR3 amino acids: CASSSPRQGAIAEAFF. In nucleotides, the CDR3 is TGTGCCAGCAGTTCCCCTAGACAGGGGGCGATTGCTGAAGCTTTCTTT.